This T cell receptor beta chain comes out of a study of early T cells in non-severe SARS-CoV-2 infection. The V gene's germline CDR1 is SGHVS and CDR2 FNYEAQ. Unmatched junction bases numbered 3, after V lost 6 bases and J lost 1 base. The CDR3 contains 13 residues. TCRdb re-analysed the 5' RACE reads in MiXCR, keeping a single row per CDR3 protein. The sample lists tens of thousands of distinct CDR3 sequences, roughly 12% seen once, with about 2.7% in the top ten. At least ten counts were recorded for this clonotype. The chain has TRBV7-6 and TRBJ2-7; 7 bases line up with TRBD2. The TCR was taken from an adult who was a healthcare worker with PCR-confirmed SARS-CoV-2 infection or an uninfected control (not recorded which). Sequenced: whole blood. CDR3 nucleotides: TGTGCCAGCAGTCGGGAGGCATCCTACGAGCAGTACTTC. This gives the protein CASSREASYEQYF.